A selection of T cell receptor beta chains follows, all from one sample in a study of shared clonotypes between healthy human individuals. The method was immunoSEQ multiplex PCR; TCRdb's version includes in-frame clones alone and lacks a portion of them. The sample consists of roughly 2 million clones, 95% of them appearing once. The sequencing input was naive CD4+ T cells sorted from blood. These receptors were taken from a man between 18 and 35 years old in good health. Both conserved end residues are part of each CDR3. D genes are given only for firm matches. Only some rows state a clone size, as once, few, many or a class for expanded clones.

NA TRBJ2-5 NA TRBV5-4 TGTGCCAGCAGCTTGGGACTGCTCCAAGAGACCCAGTACTTC CASSLGLLQETQYF
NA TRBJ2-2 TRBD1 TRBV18 TGTGCCAGCACTATCCGGACAGGGCAAGGTGTAACCGGGGAGCTGTTTTTT CASTIRTGQGVTGELFF
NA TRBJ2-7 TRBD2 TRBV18 TGTGCCAGCTCACCACCGGGACTAGCGGGAGTCACCTACGAGCAGTACTTC CASSPPGLAGVTYEQYF
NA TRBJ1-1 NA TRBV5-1 TGCGCCAGCAGCTTGGAGGGACTCACACCTGAAGCTTTCTTT CASSLEGLTPEAFF
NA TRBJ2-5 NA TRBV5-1 TGCGCCAGCAGCTTAGGGCAGAGAGAGACCCAGTACTTC CASSLGQRETQYF
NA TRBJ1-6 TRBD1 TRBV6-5 TGTGCCAGCAGGAAAACAGGGGGCGGAAATTCACCCCTCCACTTT CASRKTGGGNSPLHF
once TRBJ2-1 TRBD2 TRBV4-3 TGCGCCAGCAGCCAAGTATTAGCGGGAAGCAATGAGCAGTTCTTC CASSQVLAGSNEQFF
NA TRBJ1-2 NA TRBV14 TGTGCCAGCAGCCAAGAGGACCGCTACTATGAGGGCTACACCTTC CASSQEDRYYEGYTF
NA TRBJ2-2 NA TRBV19 TGTGCCAGTAGTTACTCAACAGGGACGAACACCGGGGAGCTGTTTTTT CASSYSTGTNTGELFF
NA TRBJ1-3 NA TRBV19 TGTGCCAGTAGTATACTGCAGTCAGATGGAAACACCATATATTTT CASSILQSDGNTIYF
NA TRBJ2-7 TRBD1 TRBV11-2 TGTGCCAGCACCGGGACAGGAGTATACGAGCAGTACTTC CASTGTGVYEQYF
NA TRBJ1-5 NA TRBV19 TGTGCCAGTAGTAGGACACCCGAAATCTGGGGCAATCAGCCCCAGCATTTT CASSRTPEIWGNQPQHF
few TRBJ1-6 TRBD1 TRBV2 TGTGCCAGCAGTTTGGGACAGGCGAAGACACCCCTCCACTTT CASSLGQAKTPLHF
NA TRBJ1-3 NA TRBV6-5 TGTGCCAGCAGGGGAAACACCATATATTTT CASRGNTIYF
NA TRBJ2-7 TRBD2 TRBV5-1 TGCGCCAGCAGCCCAGGACTAGTCGTAGACGAGCAGTACTTC CASSPGLVVDEQYF
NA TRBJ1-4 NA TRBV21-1 TGTGCCAGCAGCAAAGCGCGAAGGCCATGCTTTGCAACTAATGAAAAACTGTTTTTT CASSKARRPCFATNEKLFF
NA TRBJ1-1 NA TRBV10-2 TGCGCCAGCAGTGATTTCCTGCTGGCTGAAGCTTTCTTT CASSDFLLAEAFF
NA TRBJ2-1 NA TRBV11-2 TGTGCCAGCAGCTCCCCGGTTTACAATGAGCAGTTCTTC CASSSPVYNEQFF
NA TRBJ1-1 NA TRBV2 TGTGCCAGCAGTGTACAGGGTCGGTCCACTGAAGCTTTCTTT CASSVQGRSTEAFF
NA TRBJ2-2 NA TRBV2 TGTGCCAGCAGTGAACCCCTGGGCAGGGGAGGGACCGGGGAGCTGTTTTTT CASSEPLGRGGTGELFF
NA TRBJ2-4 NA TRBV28 TGTGCCGCGGGCGGGCAGACCAAAAACATTCAGTACTTC CAAGGQTKNIQYF
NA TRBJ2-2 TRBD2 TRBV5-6 TGTGCCAGCTGTCATAGGGCTAGCGGGGAGCTCACCGGGGAGCTGTTTTTT CASCHRASGELTGELFF
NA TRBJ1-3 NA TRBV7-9 TGTGCCAGCAGACCGGGACTTGGAAACACCATATATTTT CASRPGLGNTIYF
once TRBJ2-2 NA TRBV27 TGTGCCAGCAGTTCAATCGAACGCAGGAACACCGGGGAGCTGTTTTTT CASSSIERRNTGELFF
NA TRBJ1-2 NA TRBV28 TGTGCCAGCAGTTTAATCTCACGGGGGAACTATGGCTACACCTTC CASSLISRGNYGYTF
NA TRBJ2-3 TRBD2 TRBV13 TGTGCCAGCAGTTCCAACGCGTGGCTAGCGGGAGCAGTTAGCACAGATACGCAGTATTTT CASSSNAWLAGAVSTDTQYF
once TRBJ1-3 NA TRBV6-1 TGTGCCAGCAGTACCGAGGGCTACTCTGGAAACACCATATATTTT CASSTEGYSGNTIYF
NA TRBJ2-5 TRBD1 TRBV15 TGTGCCACCAGCACAATCCGGACAGGGGTTGAGCAGTACTTC CATSTIRTGVEQYF
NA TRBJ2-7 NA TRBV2 TGTGCCAGCAGTAGAGGGACGGATACCTACGAGCAGTACTTC CASSRGTDTYEQYF
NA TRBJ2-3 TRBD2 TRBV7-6 TGTGCCAGCAGCTTGGGGACTAGCGACACAGATACGCAGTATTTT CASSLGTSDTDTQYF
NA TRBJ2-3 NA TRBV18 TGTGCCAGCTCACCAGTTCGTGCAGATACGCAGTATTTT CASSPVRADTQYF
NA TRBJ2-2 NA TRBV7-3 TGTGCCAGCAGCGAAAGTGCGGGGGCCGGCACCGGGGAGCTGTTTTTT CASSESAGAGTGELFF